The entry that follows covers one TCR beta chain sequence. Its antigen is not known. Mismatch with germline at one junction end may stem from a read error. Findings and limits, study-wide: Tumor-infiltrating Treg TCR alpha and beta sequences overlapped most with tumor naive CD4+ T cells, then blood naive. Tumor memory CD4+ T cell TCR gene usage was found to cluster with blood and lymph node memory CD4+ cells and with lymph node naive CD4+ cells. The larger-cohort validation was restricted to a single TCR beta V-J rearrangement rather than whole repertoires.

Tregs were sorted as CD4+CD25+CD127-/low cells. Semi-nested PCR with Nested Universal Primer A followed constant-region reverse priming of full-length variable regions. TCRdb analysed the 5' RACE reads with MiXCR anew, one entry per CDR3 protein. The data hold about 12,000 distinct CDR3 sequences, with roughly 47% observed a single time. The specimen sequenced was tumor-infiltrating Tregs sorted from the breast tumor. The TCR comes from a female donor with breast cancer.

The CDR3 is CASGNAQGSPYNEQLF. In nucleotides, the CDR3 is TGTGCTAGTGGGAACGCCCAGGGGTCCCCATACAATGAGCAGCTCTTC. J is TRBJ2-1 and V is TRBV12-5, with D possibly TRBD1 on 6 matching bases. Germline values: CDR1 LGHNT, CDR2 FRNRAP. The CDR3 is 16 amino acids.